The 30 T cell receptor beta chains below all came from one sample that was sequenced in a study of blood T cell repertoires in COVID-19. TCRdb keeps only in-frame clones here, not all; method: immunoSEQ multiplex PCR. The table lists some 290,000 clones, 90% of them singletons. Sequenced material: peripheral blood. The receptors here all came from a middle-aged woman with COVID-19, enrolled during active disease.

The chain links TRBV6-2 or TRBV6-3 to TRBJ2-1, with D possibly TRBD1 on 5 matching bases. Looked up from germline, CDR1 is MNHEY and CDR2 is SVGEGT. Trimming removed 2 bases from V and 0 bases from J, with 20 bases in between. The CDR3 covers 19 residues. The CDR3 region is CASSYVRGRPLSSYNEQFF. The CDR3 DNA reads TGTGCCAGCAGTTACGTTAGGGGCCGACCCCTTAGCTCCTACAATGAGCAGTTCTTC.

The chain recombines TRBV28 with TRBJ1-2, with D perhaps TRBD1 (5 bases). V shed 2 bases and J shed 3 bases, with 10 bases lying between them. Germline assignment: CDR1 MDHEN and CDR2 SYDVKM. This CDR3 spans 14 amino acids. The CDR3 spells CASSLGGAHYGYTF. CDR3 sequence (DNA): TGTGCCAGCAGTTTAGGAGGGGCTCACTATGGCTACACCTTC.

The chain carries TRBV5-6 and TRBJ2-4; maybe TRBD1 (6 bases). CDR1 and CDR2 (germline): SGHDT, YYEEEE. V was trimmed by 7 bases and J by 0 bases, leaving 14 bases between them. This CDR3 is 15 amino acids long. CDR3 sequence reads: CASGQIALAKNIQYF. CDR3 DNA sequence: TGTGCCAGCGGACAGATCGCCCTAGCCAAAAACATTCAGTACTTC.

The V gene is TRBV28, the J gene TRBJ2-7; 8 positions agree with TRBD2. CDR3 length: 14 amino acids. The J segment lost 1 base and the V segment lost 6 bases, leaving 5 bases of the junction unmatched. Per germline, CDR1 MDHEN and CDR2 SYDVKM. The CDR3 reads CASSLAGASYEQYF. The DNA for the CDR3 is TGTGCCAGCAGCCTAGCGGGCGCGTCCTACGAGCAGTACTTC.

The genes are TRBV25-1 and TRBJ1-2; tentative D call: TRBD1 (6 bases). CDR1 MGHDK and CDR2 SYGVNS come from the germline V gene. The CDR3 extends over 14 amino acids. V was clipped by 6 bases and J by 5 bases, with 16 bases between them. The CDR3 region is CASRGQKGDYGYTF. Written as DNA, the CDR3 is TGTGCCAGCAGAGGCCAAAAGGGGGATTATGGCTACACCTTC.

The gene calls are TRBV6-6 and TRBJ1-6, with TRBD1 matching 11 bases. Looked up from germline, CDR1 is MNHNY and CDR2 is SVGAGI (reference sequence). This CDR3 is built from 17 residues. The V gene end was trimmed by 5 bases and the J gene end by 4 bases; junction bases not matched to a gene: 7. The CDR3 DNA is TGTGCCAGCAGTCCCCGGGACAGGGGGTTTTATAATTCACCCCTCCACTTT. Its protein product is CASSPRDRGFYNSPLHF.

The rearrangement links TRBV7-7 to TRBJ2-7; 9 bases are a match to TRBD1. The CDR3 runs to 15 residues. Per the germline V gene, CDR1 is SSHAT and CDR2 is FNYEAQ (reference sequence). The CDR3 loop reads CAARYRDRVFHEQYF. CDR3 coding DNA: TGTGCTGCCCGATATCGGGACAGGGTGTTCCACGAGCAGTACTTC. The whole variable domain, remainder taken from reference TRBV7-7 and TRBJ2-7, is GAGVSQSPRYKVTKRGQDVTLRCDPISSHATLYWYQQALGQGPEFLTYFNYEAQPDKSGLPSDRFSAERPEGSISTLTIQRTEQRDSAMYRCAARYRDRVFHEQYFGPGTRLTVT.

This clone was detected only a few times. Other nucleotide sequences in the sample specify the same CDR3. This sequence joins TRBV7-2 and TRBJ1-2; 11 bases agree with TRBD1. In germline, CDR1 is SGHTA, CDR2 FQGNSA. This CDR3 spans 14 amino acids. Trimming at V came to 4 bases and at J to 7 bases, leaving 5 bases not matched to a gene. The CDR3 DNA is TGTGCCAGCAGCTCAGGACAGGGGGCCTCTGGCTACACCTTC. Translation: CASSSGQGASGYTF.

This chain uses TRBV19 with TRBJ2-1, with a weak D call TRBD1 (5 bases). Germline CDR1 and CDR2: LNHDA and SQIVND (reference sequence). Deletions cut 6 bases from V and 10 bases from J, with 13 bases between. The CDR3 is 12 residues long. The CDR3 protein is CASSPQGVEQFF. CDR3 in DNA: TGTGCCAGTAGCCCTCAGGGCGTCGAGCAGTTCTTC.

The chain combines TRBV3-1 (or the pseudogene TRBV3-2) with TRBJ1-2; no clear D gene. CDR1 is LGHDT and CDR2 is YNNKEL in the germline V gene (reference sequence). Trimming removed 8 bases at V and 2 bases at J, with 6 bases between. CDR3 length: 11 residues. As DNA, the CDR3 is TGTGCCAGCGGCTCCAACTATGGCTACACCTTC. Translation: CASGSNYGYTF.

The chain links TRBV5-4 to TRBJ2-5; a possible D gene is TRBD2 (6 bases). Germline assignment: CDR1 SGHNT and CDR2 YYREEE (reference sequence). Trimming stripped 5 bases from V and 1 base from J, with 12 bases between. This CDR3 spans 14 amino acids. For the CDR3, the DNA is TGTGCCAGCAGTTCCCGGCGGGGCCAAGAGACCCAGTACTTC. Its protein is CASSSRRGQETQYF.

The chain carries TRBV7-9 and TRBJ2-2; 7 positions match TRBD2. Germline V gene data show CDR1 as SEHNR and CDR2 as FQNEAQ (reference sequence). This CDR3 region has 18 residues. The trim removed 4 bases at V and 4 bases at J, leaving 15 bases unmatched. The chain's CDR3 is CASSSRLGFASGTGELFF. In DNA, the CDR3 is TGTGCCAGCAGCTCACGTTTAGGGTTTGCTAGCGGCACCGGGGAGCTGTTTTTT.

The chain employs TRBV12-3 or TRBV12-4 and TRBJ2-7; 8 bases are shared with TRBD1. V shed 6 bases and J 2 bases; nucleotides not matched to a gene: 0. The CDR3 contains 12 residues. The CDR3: CASRQGAYEQYF. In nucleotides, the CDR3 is TGTGCCAGCAGACAGGGGGCCTACGAGCAGTACTTC.

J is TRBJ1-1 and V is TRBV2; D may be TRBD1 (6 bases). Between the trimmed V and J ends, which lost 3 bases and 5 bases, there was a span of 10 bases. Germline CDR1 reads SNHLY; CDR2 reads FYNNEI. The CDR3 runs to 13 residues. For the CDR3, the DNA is TGTGCCAGCAGTGAGGGGGCGAGGACTGAAGCTTTCTTT. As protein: CASSEGARTEAFF.

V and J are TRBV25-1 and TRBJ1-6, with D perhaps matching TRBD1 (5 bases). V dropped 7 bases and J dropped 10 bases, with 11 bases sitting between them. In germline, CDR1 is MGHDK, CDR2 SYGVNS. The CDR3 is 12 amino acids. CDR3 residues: CASTLTGSPLHF. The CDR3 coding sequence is TGTGCCAGCACATTAACAGGCTCACCCCTCCACTTT.

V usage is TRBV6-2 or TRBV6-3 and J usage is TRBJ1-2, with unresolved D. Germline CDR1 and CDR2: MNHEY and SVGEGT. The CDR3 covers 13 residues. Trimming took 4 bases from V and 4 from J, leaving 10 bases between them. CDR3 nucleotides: TGTGCCAGCAGTTTGACAACGGTCTATGGCTACACCTTC. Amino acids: CASSLTTVYGYTF.

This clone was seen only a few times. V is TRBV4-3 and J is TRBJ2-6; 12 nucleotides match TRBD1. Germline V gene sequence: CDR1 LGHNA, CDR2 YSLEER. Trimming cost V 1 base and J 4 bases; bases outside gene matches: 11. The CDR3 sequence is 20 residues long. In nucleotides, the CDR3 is TGCGCCAGCAGCCAAGGAGTGGGGACAGGGGGCGCAGGGGGGGCCAACGTCCTGACTTTC. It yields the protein CASSQGVGTGGAGGANVLTF.

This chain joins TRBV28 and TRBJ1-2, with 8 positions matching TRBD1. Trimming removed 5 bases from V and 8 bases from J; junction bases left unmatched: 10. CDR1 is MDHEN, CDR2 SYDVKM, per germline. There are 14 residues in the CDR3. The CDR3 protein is CASSPPDRVRGYTF. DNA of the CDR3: TGTGCCAGCAGTCCCCCGGACAGGGTACGGGGCTACACCTTC.

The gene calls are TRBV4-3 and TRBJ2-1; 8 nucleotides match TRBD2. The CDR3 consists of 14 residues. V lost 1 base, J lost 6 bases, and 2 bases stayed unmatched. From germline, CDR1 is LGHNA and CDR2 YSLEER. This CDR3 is CASSQGTSSNEQFF. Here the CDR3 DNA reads TGCGCCAGCAGCCAAGGGACTAGCTCCAATGAGCAGTTCTTC.

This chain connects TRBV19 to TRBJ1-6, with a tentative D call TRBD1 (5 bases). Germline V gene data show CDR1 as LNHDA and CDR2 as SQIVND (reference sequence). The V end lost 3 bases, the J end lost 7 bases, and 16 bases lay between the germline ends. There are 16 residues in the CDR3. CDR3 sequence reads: CASSIGRGAINSPLHF. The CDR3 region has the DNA TGTGCCAGTAGTATCGGTCGCGGGGCCATCAATTCACCCCTCCACTTT.

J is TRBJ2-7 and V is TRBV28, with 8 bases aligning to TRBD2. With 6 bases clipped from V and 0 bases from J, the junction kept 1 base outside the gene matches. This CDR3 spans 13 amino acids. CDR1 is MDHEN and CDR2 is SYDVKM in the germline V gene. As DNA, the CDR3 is TGTGCCAGCAGGAGCGGGAGCTCCTACGAGCAGTACTTC. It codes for CASRSGSSYEQYF.

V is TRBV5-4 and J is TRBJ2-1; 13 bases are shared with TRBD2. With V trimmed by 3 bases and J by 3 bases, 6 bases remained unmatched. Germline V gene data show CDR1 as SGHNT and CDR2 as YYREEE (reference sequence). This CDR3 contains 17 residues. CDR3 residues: CASSSSGTSGDYNEQFF. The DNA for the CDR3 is TGTGCCAGCAGCTCCTCCGGGACTAGCGGGGACTACAATGAGCAGTTCTTC.

The CDR3 nucleotides read TGTGCCAGCAGCACCCCGGAAAGGGGGACGGGGGGCTACACCTTC. It is translated as CASSTPERGTGGYTF. This rearrangement joins TRBV6-6 to TRBJ1-2, with D perhaps matching TRBD1 (6 bases). V was clipped by 6 bases and J by 8 bases, with 22 bases between them. The CDR3 spans 15 residues. Germline V gives CDR1 MNHNY, CDR2 SVGAGI (reference sequence).

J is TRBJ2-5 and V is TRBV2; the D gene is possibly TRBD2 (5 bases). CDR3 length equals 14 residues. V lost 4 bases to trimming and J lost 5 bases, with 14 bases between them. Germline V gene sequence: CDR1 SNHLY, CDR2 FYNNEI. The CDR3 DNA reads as TGTGCCAGCAGTGGGCGGACGCCGGGGGAGACCCAGTACTTC. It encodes CASSGRTPGETQYF. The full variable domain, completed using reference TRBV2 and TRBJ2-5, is EPEVTQTPSHQVTQMGQEVILRCVPISNHLYFYWYRQILGQKVEFLVSFYNNEISEKSEIFDDQFSVERPDGSNFTLKIRSTKLEDSAMYFCASSGRTPGETQYFGPGTRLLVL.

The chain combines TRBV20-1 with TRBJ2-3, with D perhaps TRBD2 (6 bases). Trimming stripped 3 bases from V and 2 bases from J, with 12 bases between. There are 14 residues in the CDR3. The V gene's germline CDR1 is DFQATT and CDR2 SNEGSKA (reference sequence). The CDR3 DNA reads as TGCAGTGCTAGTTGGGGGGACCCCACAGATACGCAGTATTTT. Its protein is CSASWGDPTDTQYF.

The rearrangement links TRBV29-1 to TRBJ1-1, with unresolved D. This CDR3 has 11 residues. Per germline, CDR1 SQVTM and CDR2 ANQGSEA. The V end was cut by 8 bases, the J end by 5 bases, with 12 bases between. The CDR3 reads CSHTRVTEAFF. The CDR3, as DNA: TGCAGCCATACCCGAGTTACTGAAGCTTTCTTT.

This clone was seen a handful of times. The CDR3 nucleotides read TGTGCCAGCACCCCTACTGACAGGGTCGGGGATACGCAGTATTTT. Its translation is CASTPTDRVGDTQYF. The gene calls are TRBV7-2 and TRBJ2-3, with 7 nucleotides matching TRBD1. This CDR3 contains 15 residues. CDR1 and CDR2 (germline): SGHTA, FQGNSA. Trimming took 7 bases from V and 6 from J; bases not matched to a gene: 13.

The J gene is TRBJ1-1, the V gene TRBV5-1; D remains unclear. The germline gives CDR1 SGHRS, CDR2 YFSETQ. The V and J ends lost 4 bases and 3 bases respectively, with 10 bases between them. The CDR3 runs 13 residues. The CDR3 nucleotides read TGCGCCAGCAGCCGGGGAAGGGACACTGAAGCTTTCTTT. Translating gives CASSRGRDTEAFF. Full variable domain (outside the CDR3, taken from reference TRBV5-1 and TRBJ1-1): KAGVTQTPRYLIKTRGQQVTLSCSPISGHRSVSWYQQTPGQGLQFLFEYFSETQRNKGNFPGRFSGRQFSNSRSEMNVSTLELGDSALYLCASSRGRDTEAFFGQGTRLTVV.

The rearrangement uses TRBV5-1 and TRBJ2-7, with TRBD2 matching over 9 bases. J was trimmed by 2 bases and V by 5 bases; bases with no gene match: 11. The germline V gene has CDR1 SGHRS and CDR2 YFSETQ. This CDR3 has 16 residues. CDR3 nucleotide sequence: TGCGCCAGCAGGTCCCTTAGCGGGAGCTCTCCCTACGAGCAGTACTTC. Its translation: CASRSLSGSSPYEQYF.

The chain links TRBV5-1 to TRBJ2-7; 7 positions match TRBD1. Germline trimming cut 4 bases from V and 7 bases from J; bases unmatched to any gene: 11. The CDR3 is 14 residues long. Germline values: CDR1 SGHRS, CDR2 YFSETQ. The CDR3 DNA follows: TGCGCCAGCAGCACCAGGGACAGACCGTTGGAGCAGTACTTC. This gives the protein CASSTRDRPLEQYF.